The source of this TCR beta chain is a study of blood T cells in healthy people across ages (dated by TCRdb to the mid-2010s). For the wider study: In model experiments, roughly one uniquely barcoded TCR beta cDNA molecule per two T cells was captured by template switching. Age-related changes in TCR beta repertoire diversity were measured in the study by deep sequencing normalized with unique cDNA molecular identifiers. Donors were grouped into four age groups: young (average roughly 17 years), middle-aged (about 38), aged (around 62) and long-lived (around 82). Two additional independent replicas of 1 million unique cDNA reads from the same blood draw were analyzed for two donors (one aged 18 to 30 and one aged 80 or older).

Overall results and qualifications from the work: As age increased, observed TCR beta diversity per million T cells dropped in a roughly linear way, and a significant reduction was already evident by age 40. The CMV infection status of donors was not known, potentially confounding age-related changes in expanded clonotypes. There was a strong correlation between observed TCR beta diversity and the percentage of naive T cells measured by flow cytometry. Compared with the aged group, more naive CD4+ T cells, fewer expanded clones and increased TCR diversity were shown by the long-lived group, suggesting age selection. Estimates of total diversity based on one million sequenced T cells were regarded as lower bounds and as underestimates. Bulk unsorted PBMC profiling prevented conclusive comparison of naive and antigen-experienced compartments.

Regarding this clonotype: Its antigen is still unknown. Within one base of it there is no much larger clone, and no base qualities were kept.

Library construction relied on 5' RACE. The instrument given in TCRdb is Illumina HiSeq 2500. A second PCR of roughly 7 to 11 cycles was performed with a sample-barcoded 5' primer and a J-beta primer mix. Each TCR beta cDNA molecule received a unique molecular identifier from a template-switch 5' adaptor carrying 12 random nucleotides. Each sample yielded at least 2.5 million CDR3-containing paired-end reads. First-strand cDNA was synthesized from all RNA with the Mint cDNA synthesis kit, primed by a TRBC-specific oligonucleotide. Following uracil-DNA glycosylase treatment, all cDNA underwent a first 18-cycle PCR with the universal primers M1SS and BC2_uni_R. Processing in the source paper ran as follows. Each sample was normalized by randomly selecting 1 million high-quality reads, each carrying a distinct molecular identifier. Reads sharing molecular identifiers were discarded rather than binned into consensus sequences. CDR3 identification, clonotype clustering and error correction used MiTCR with a Q25 quality threshold and the strictest error-elimination algorithm. A nonparametric unseen species model with Euler transformation was used to estimate lower-bound total TCR beta diversity. TCRdb trimmed public reads at Q25 via fastp, called clones via MiXCR and kept in-frame beta chains. Duplicate CDR3 protein sequences are folded into a single record with the most common DNA and genes. The V and J calls shown here were made by TCRdb, not taken from the authors' results. For this sample the table gives almost 550,000 distinct CDR3 sequences, of which under 30% were detected only once. In total, the top ten clones hold 7.5% to 9% of the sample.

The donors were some 36 Caucasian individuals from Russia, aged roughly 6 to 100 years, who were systemically healthy. Roughly 10 milliliters of peripheral blood were collected from each donor into EDTA-treated Vacutainer tubes. Ficoll-Paque density-gradient centrifugation was used to isolate PBMCs, with at least 6 million per sample. Total RNA was extracted from PBMCs with Trizol reagent, with at least 5.5 micrograms obtained per sample. For every donor, flow cytometry on a PBMC aliquot measured the percentage of naive CD45RAhigh/CD27high T cells. CDR1 and CDR2, looked up from the germline V gene, are MNHEY and SVGEGT. Germline trimming amounts to 4 bases on V and 4 bases on J, with 4 as the count of junction bases outside the gene matches. Inclusive of the bounding cysteine and phenylalanine, the CDR3 is 15 residues long. The entry retains the CDR3 DNA only, 45 bases that are in frame from base 1.

The sample was also reused in another study, on T cells of mothers and their children. Per the second study: Donors were nine systemically healthy Caucasian individuals: three mothers and their six children. cDNA synthesis consumed the entire amount of extracted RNA, loaded at approximately 1.5 ug RNA in each 15 ul reaction. In the second PCR, the M1S primer added sample barcodes and 2-4 random nucleotides. Each mother yielded over 8.5 million TCR beta CDR3 reads and each child about 3 million reads. Thymic selection shapes the output of TCR recombination in a similar way in related and unrelated pairs, and inherited differences have a minor effect. Normalized repertoire overlap was always found to be slightly, but never significantly, higher in related mother-child pairs than in unrelated mother-child pairs. No persistent microchimeric T cell clones were found, with a detection sensitivity of around 100 clones per million clonotypes. To look for features that set related mother-child pairs apart from unrelated individuals, the researchers ran deep NGS to compare the TCR beta repertoires of mothers and children. The mean age was roughly 36 +/- 4 years for the mothers and approximately 11 +/- 4 years for the children. Libraries were sequenced on Illumina HiSeq 2000 with 100+100 nt paired-end reads after adapter ligation with NEBNext reagents. Mother and child libraries were prepared a month apart and sequenced in separate runs to prevent cross-contamination. Each donor had between about 450,000 and 2,100,000 distinct TCR beta clonotypes identified. Naive TCR beta clonotypes were estimated from low-frequency clonotypes matched to each donor's FACS-determined naive share, without sorting.

The chain is assembled from TRBV6-2 or TRBV6-3 and TRBJ2-5, with 12 bases in between that match TRBD2. This TCR derives from a boy aged 10-17 years in good health. The sequenced sample consisted of blood. The CDR3 protein sequence reads: CASSSWTSGIETQYF. Here is the DNA: TGTGCCAGCAGTTCCTGGACTAGCGGGATAGAGACCCAGTACTTC.